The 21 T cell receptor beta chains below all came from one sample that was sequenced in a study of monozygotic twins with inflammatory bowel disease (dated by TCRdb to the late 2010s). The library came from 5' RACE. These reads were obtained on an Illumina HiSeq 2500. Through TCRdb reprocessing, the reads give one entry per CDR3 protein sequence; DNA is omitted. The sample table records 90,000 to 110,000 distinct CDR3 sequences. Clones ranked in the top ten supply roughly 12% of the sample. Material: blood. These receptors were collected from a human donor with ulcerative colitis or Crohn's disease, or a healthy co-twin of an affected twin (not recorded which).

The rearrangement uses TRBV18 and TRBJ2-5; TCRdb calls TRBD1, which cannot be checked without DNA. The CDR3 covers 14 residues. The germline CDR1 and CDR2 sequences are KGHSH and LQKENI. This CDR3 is CASSPTVSQETQYF.

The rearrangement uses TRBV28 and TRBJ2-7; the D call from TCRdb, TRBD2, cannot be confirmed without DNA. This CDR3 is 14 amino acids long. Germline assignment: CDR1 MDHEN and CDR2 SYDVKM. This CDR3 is CASSPIRAPYEQYF.

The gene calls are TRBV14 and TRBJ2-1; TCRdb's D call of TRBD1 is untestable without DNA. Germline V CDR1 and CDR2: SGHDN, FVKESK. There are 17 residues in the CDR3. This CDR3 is CASSQELGAGLGIKQFF.

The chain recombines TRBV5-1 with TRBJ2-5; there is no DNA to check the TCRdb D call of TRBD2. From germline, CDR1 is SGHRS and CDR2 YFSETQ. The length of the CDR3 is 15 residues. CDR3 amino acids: CASSLAALVQETQYF.

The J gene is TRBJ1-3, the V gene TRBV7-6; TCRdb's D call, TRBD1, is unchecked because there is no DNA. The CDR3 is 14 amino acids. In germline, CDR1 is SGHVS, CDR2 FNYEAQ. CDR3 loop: CASSLGGGRNTIYF.

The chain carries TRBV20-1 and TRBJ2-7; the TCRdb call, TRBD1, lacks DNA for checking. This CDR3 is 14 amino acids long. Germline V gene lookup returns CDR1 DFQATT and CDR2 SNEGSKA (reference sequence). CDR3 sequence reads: CSPQNRVPFREQYF.

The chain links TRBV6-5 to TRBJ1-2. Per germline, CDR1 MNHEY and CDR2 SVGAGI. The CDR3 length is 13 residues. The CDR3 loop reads CASSMVADYGYTF.

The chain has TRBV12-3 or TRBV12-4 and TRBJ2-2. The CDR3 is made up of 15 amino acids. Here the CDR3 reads CASSPTRSVTGELFF.

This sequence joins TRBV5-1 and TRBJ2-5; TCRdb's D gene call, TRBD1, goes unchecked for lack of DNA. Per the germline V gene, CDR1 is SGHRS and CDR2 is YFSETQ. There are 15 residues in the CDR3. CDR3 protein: CASSPGQGQGETQYF.

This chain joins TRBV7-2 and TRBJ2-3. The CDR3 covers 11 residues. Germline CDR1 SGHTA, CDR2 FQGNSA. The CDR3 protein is CASSNLYTQYF.

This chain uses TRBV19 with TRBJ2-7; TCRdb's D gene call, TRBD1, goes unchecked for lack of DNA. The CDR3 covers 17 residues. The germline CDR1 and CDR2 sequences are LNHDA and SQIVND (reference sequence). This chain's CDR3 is CASTITTGTPITYEQYF. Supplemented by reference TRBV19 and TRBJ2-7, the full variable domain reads DGGITQSPKYLFRKEGQNVTLSCEQNLNHDAMYWYRQDPGQGLRLIYYSQIVNDFQKGDIAEGYSVSREKKESFPLTVTSAQKNPTAFYLCASTITTGTPITYEQYFGPGTRLTVT.

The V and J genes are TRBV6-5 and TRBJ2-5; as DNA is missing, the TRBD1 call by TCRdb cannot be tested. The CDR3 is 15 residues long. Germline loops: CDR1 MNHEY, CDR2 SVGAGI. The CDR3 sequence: CASSYARGLDETQYF.

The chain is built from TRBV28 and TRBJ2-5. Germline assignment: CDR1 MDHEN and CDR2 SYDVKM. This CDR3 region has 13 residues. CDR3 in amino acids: CASGTRDQETQYF.

The CDR3 protein is CSARATSGSDIQYF. The rearrangement links TRBV20-1 to TRBJ2-4; TCRdb outputs TRBD2, but without DNA this stays unchecked. The CDR3 spans 14 residues. Germline V CDR1 and CDR2: DFQATT, SNEGSKA (reference sequence).

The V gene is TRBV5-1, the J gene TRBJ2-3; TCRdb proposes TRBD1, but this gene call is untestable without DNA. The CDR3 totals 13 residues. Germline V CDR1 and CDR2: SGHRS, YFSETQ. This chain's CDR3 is CASSSGATDTQYF. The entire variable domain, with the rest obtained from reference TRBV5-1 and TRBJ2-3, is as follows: KAGVTQTPRYLIKTRGQQVTLSCSPISGHRSVSWYQQTPGQGLQFLFEYFSETQRNKGNFPGRFSGRQFSNSRSEMNVSTLELGDSALYLCASSSGATDTQYFGPGTRLTVL.

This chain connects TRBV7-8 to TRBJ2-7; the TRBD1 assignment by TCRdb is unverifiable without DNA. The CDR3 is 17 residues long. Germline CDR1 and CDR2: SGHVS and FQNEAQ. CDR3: CASSAGTGGFSSYEQYF.

This chain's CDR3 is CASSLVAYLNQETQYF. The V gene is TRBV7-2, the J gene TRBJ2-5. CDR3 size: 16 residues. Germline CDR1 is SGHTA and CDR2 is FQGNSA.

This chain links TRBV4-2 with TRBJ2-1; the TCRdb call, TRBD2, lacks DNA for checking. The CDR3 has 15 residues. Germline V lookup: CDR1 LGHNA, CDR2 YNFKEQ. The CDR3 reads CASSQDSGVGNEQFF.

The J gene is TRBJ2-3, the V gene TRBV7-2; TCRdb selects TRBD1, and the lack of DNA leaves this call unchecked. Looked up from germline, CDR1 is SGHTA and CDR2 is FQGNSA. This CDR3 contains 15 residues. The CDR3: CASSQTGTSTDTQYF.

CDR3 protein: CSVRTSGEGEQFF. The chain links TRBV29-1 to TRBJ2-1; TCRdb lists TRBD2, though no DNA is available to test this call. Germline V gene lookup returns CDR1 SQVTM and CDR2 ANQGSEA. The CDR3 runs to 13 residues.

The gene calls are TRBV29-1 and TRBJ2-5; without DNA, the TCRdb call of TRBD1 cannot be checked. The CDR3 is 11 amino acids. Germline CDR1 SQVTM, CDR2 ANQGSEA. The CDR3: CSAGIQETQYF.